This entry lists 2 T cell receptor beta chains sequenced from one sample in a study of blood T cells in healthy people across ages. A sample-barcoded 5' primer and a J-beta primer mix were used in a second PCR of roughly 7 to 11 cycles. TCRdb independently ran MiXCR on the 5' RACE reads; one entry per CDR3 protein. The sample has 1.5 million to 1.8 million distinct CDR3 sequences, less than 45% seen once. Sample: blood. The receptors come from a woman aged 18-29 years in good health.

The V and J genes are TRBV12-3 or TRBV12-4 and TRBJ1-1, with TRBD1 matching over 10 bases. The CDR3 extends over 14 amino acids. V dropped 6 bases and J dropped 5; count of bases not matched to a gene: 6. The CDR3: CASSRGQGRTEAFF. For the CDR3, the DNA is TGTGCCAGCAGCCGGGGACAGGGGAGGACTGAAGCTTTCTTT.

The CDR3 coding sequence is TGTGCCAGCAGTCCCTACACCGGGACAGCCTCGAACACTGAAGCTTTCTTT. It yields the protein CASSPYTGTASNTEAFF. V and J are TRBV27 and TRBJ1-1; 7 nucleotides match TRBD1. This CDR3 has 17 residues. The germline V gene encodes CDR1 MNHEY and CDR2 SMNVEV (reference sequence). The junction had 13 bases not matched to a gene; V was cut back by 5 bases and J by 1 base.